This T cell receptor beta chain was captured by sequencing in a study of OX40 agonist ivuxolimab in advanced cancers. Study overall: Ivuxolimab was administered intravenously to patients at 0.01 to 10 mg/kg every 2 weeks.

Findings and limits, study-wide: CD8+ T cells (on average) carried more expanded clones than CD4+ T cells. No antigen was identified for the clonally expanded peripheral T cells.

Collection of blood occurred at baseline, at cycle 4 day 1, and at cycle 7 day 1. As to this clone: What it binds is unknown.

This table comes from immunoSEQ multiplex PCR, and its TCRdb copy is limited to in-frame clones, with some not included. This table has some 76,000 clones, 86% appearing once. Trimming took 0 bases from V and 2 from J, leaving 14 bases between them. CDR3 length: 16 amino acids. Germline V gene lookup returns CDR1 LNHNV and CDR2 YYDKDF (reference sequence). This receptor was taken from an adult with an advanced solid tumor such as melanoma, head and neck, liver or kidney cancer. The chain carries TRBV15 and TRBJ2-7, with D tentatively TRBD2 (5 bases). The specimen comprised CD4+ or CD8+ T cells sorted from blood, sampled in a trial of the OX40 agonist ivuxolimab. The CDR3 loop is CATSREAGNPPYEQYF. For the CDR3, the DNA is TGTGCCACCAGCAGAGAGGCGGGCAACCCGCCCTACGAGCAGTACTTC.